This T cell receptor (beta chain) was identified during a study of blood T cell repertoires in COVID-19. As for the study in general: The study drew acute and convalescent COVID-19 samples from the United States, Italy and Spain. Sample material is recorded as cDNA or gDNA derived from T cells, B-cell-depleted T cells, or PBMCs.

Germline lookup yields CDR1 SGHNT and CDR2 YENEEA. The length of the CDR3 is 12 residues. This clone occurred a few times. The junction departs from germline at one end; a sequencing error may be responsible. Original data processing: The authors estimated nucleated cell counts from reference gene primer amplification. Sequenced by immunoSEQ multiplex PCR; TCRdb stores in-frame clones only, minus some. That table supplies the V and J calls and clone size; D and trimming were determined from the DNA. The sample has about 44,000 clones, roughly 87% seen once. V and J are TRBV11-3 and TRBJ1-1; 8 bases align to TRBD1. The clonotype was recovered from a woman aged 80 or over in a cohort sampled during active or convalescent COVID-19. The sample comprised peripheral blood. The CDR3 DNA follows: TGTGCCAGCAGCTCAGGACGAGGGACAGGTTACTTT. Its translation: CASSSGRGTGYF.